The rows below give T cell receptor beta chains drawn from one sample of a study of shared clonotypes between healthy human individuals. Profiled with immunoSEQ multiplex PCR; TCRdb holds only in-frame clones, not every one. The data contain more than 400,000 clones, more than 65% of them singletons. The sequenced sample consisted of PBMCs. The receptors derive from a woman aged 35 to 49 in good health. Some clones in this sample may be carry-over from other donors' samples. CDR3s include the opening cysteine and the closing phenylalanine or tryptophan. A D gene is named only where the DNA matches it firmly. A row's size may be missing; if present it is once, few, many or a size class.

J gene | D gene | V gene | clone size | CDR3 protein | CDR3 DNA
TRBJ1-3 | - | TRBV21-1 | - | CASSKGSGRVDSGNTIYF | TGTGCCAGCAGCAAGGGGTCCGGCAGGGTCGACTCTGGAAACACCATATATTTT
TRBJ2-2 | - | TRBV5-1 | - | CASSRGANTGELFF | TGCGCCAGCAGTCGGGGCGCGAACACCGGGGAGCTGTTTTTT
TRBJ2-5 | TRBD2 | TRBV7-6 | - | CASSLGIAGQRETQYF | TGTGCCAGCAGCTTAGGAATAGCGGGTCAACGGGAGACCCAGTACTTC
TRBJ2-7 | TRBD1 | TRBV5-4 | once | CASTPEGGQAPYEQYF | TGTGCCAGCACCCCGGAGGGGGGACAGGCCCCCTACGAGCAGTACTTC
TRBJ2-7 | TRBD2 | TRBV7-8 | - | CASSLEALAASYEQYF | TGTGCCAGCAGCTTAGAGGCTCTAGCGGCCTCCTACGAGCAGTACTTC
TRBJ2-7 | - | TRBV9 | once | CASSVDEQYF | TGTGCCAGCAGCGTAGACGAGCAGTACTTC
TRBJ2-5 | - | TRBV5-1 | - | CASSLQPGPQETQYF | TGCGCCAGCAGCTTGCAACCGGGACCTCAAGAGACCCAGTACTTC
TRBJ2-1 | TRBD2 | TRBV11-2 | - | CASSLQREQYNEQFF | TGTGCCAGCAGCCTCCAGCGGGAGCAGTACAATGAGCAGTTCTTC
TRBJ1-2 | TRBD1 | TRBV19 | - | CASSISSGGIYGYTF | TGTGCCAGTAGTATATCATCAGGGGGTATCTATGGCTACACCTTC
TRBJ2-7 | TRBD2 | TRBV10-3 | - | CAISEGVGRAYEQYF | TGTGCCATCAGTGAAGGGGTCGGGAGGGCCTACGAGCAGTACTTC
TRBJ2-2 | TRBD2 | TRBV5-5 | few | CASSLGLAAATGELFF | TGTGCCAGCAGCTTGGGACTAGCGGCTGCAACCGGGGAGCTGTTTTTT
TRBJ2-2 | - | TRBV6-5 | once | CARRGEGAGELFF | TGTGCCAGGAGGGGGGAAGGGGCCGGGGAGCTGTTTTTT
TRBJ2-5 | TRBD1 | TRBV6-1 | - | CASSPSPDRGQTQYF | TGTGCCAGCAGTCCCAGCCCGGACAGGGGGCAGACCCAGTACTTC
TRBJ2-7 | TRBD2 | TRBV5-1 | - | CASSPGTSGRSYEQYF | TGCGCCAGCAGCCCAGGGACTAGCGGGAGGTCCTACGAGCAGTACTTC
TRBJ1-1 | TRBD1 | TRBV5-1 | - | CASSAQGSNTEAFF | TGCGCCAGCAGCGCACAGGGGTCTAACACTGAAGCTTTCTTT
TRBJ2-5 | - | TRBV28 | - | CASSLGIHQETQYF | TGTGCCAGCAGTCTAGGGATACACCAAGAGACCCAGTACTTC
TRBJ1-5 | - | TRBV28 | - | CASSLGGSSNQPQHF | TGTGCCAGCAGTTTAGGGGGCAGTTCAAATCAGCCCCAGCATTTT
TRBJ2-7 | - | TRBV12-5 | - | CASGRTTSPGEQYF | TGTGCTAGTGGCCGGACGACCTCGCCGGGCGAGCAGTACTTC
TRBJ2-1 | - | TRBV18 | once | CASSPPTGHNEQFF | TGTGCCAGCTCACCACCGACAGGCCACAATGAGCAGTTCTTC
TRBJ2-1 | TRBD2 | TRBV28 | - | CASNMGLAGDLEEQFF | TGTGCCAGCAATATGGGACTAGCGGGAGACCTTGAAGAGCAGTTCTTC
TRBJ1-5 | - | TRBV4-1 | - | CASSHTPRGQPQHF | TGCGCCAGCAGCCACACACCGCGAGGGCAGCCCCAGCATTTT
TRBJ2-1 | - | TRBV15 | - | CATSRGLLNNEQFF | TGTGCCACCAGCAGAGGACTTCTGAACAATGAGCAGTTCTTC
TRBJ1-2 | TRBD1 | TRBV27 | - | CASSAWDRGLSGYTF | TGTGCCAGCAGTGCCTGGGACAGGGGTCTCTCTGGCTACACCTTC
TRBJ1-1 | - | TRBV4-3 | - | CASSQTRGEKAFF | TGCGCCAGCAGCCAAACTAGGGGGGAAAAAGCTTTCTTT
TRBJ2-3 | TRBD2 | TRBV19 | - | CASTTRLAGEGGTQYF | TGTGCCAGTACCACAAGACTAGCGGGAGAAGGTGGTACGCAGTATTTT
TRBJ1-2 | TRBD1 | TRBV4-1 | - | CASSQPSGGPYGYTF | TGCGCCAGCAGCCAACCCTCAGGGGGCCCCTATGGCTACACCTTC
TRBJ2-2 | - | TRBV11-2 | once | CASSPFRRGELFF | TGTGCCAGCAGCCCTTTTCGGCGCGGGGAGCTGTTTTTT
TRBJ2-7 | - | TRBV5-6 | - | CASSFGQGLYEQYF | TGTGCCAGCAGCTTCGGTCAGGGCTTGTACGAGCAGTACTTC
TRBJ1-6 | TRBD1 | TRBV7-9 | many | CASSLGQGESPLHF | TGTGCCAGCAGCTTAGGACAGGGCGAGTCACCCCTCCACTTT
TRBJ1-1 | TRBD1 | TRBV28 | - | CASSIGQENTEAFF | TGTGCCAGCAGTATCGGACAGGAGAACACTGAAGCTTTCTTT
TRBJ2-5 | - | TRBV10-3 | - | CAISDNQETQYF | TGTGCCATCAGTGACAACCAAGAGACCCAGTACTTC
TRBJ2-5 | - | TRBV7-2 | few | CASSTGLIQETQYF | TGTGCCAGCAGCACTGGACTTATTCAAGAGACCCAGTACTTC